Following are 12 T cell receptor beta chains from one sample sequenced in a study of human T cells and chemical hapten exposure. Regarding time point: patch test 1, 2 weeks after DPC sensitization. Indicated treatment: therapeutic diphenylcyclopropenone sensitization with weekly scalp DPC. One entry per CDR3 protein results from TCRdb running MiXCR on the RACE reads. The sample has 180,000 or so distinct CDR3 sequences; about 22% are singletons. The sequenced sample was whole blood, obtained in connection with sensitization to the hapten diphenylcyclopropenone (DPC). The receptors originated from a woman aged 45-65 years with alopecia areata. Some clones in this sample may be carry-over from other donors' samples.

This clonotype was detected only a few times. The chain recombines TRBV2 with TRBJ2-2; TRBD2 agrees at 10 bases. With V trimmed by 10 bases and J by 6 bases, 8 bases remained unmatched. CDR1 SNHLY and CDR2 FYNNEI come from the germline V gene. The CDR3 consists of 14 residues. CDR3 residues: CATQREGRPGELFF. CDR3 bases: TGTGCCACCCAGCGGGAGGGCCGGCCCGGGGAGCTGTTTTTT.

This clonotype was picked up many times. The chain has TRBV2 and TRBJ2-7, with TRBD1 matching 7 bases. The V segment lost 6 bases and the J segment 0 bases; nucleotides outside the gene matches: 5. Germline V gene lookup returns CDR1 SNHLY and CDR2 FYNNEI. The CDR3 spans 14 residues. The CDR3 sequence: CASSSDRDSYEQYF. Written as DNA, the CDR3 is TGTGCCAGCAGCTCAGACAGGGACTCCTACGAGCAGTACTTC.

The J gene is TRBJ2-3, the V gene TRBV27; D call uncertain. The CDR3 is 14 amino acids. The V gene's germline CDR1 is MNHEY and CDR2 SMNVEV (reference sequence). V lost 5 bases, J lost 0 bases, and 9 bases lay in between. The CDR3 bases are TGTGCCAGCAGTAGAGGTTTTAGCACAGATACGCAGTATTTT. It codes for CASSRGFSTDTQYF.

The chain joins TRBV10-3 to TRBJ2-7; 9 bases match TRBD1. Per germline, CDR1 ENHRY and CDR2 SYGVKD. The CDR3 extends over 15 amino acids. The V gene end was trimmed by 3 bases and the J gene end by 3 bases; junction bases not matched to a gene: 6. This CDR3 reads CAISDSGQGIYEQYF. CDR3 DNA sequence: TGTGCCATCAGTGATTCAGGACAGGGGATCTACGAGCAGTACTTC.

Turning to this clonotype: Given the absence of the conserved phenylalanine or tryptophan at the CDR3 end, a read error is likely. The J gene is TRBJ1-5, the V gene TRBV11-1; TRBD1 might be the D (6 bases). Trimming shortened V by 2 bases and J by 5 bases, and 13 bases separated the two germline ends. Per germline, CDR1 SGHAT and CDR2 FQDESV (reference sequence). The CDR3 totals 15 residues. The CDR3 loop reads CASSLSSGADQPQHL. DNA for the CDR3: TGTGCCAGCAGCTTATCGTCGGGGGCTGATCAGCCCCAGCATCTT.

The chain couples TRBV5-1 to TRBJ1-1; 8 bases fit TRBD1. Germline V lookup: CDR1 SGHRS, CDR2 YFSETQ. This CDR3 is 15 amino acids long. V lost 0 bases to trimming and J lost 1 base; unmatched junction nucleotides: 2. In DNA form, the CDR3 reads TGCGCCAGCAGCTTGGGGGACAGGCCGAACACTGAAGCTTTCTTT. Protein sequence: CASSLGDRPNTEAFF.

The chain employs TRBV20-1 and TRBJ2-1, with a weak D call TRBD2 (7 bases). The germline V gene encodes CDR1 DFQATT and CDR2 SNEGSKA (reference sequence). The length of the CDR3 is 14 residues. V was cut by 1 base and J by 7 bases, with 14 bases left in between. DNA for the CDR3: TGCAGTGCTAGAGCTTTCGGGGGGCAGAATGAGCAGTTCTTC. It translates to CSARAFGGQNEQFF.

The rearrangement links TRBV29-1 to TRBJ2-7; 9 bases agree with TRBD1. Trimming took 7 bases from V and 3 from J; bases not matched to a gene: 4. The CDR3 contains 12 residues. Germline V lookup: CDR1 SQVTM, CDR2 ANQGSEA. The chain's CDR3 is CSAQGAGYEQYF. The CDR3 nucleotides are TGCAGCGCACAGGGGGCCGGCTACGAGCAGTACTTC.

This clonotype has just a few counts. The chain has TRBV7-6 and TRBJ1-1; D is possibly TRBD1 (5 bases). Deletions cut 5 bases from V and 4 bases from J, with 20 bases between. The CDR3 has 16 amino acids. Looked up from germline, CDR1 is SGHVS and CDR2 is FNYEAQ. As DNA, the CDR3 is TGTGCCAGCAGCCTCCCGGGGCACGGGATGAGCACTGAAGCTTTCTTT. Protein: CASSLPGHGMSTEAFF.

The V gene is TRBV7-2, the J gene TRBJ1-2; D is ambiguous. The V gene lost 5 bases and the J gene lost 4 bases, with 17 bases spanning the gap. CDR3 length: 15 residues. CDR1 and CDR2 (germline): SGHTA, FQGNSA. CDR3 loop: CASSNTTGGPYGYTF. DNA of the CDR3: TGTGCCAGCAGCAATACCACCGGCGGTCCCTATGGCTACACCTTC. Looking up the rest from reference TRBV7-2 and TRBJ1-2 gives the full variable domain: GAGVSQSPSNKVTEKGKDVELRCDPISGHTALYWYRQSLGQGLEFLIYFQGNSAPDKSGLPSDRFSAERTGGSVSTLTIQRTQQEDSAVYLCASSNTTGGPYGYTFGSGTRLTVV.

This clonotype was seen more than once but under ten times. This sequence joins TRBV29-1 and TRBJ2-2, with 11 bases fitting TRBD1. Germline CDR1 reads SQVTM; CDR2 reads ANQGSEA. The CDR3 loop spans 14 amino acids. The V gene end was trimmed by 7 bases and the J gene end by 5 bases; junction bases not matched to a gene: 6. CDR3 coding DNA: TGCAGCGCCCCCGGGACAGGGGGAACCGGGGAGCTGTTTTTT. Translated, it gives CSAPGTGGTGELFF.

This clonotype was observed a handful of times. This sequence joins TRBV27 and TRBJ1-3; D possibly corresponds to TRBD1 (5 bases). The CDR3 consists of 13 residues. V was pared by 6 bases and J by 10 bases, with 16 bases between. The germline CDR1 and CDR2 sequences are MNHEY and SMNVEV (reference sequence). CDR3 sequence reads: CASSRGDLRTIYF. CDR3 sequence (DNA): TGTGCCAGCAGCCGGGGGGACCTGAGAACCATATATTTT.